The 25 T cell receptor beta chains given below trace back to one sample, sequenced in a study of blood T cell repertoires in COVID-19. Libraries were prepared by immunoSEQ multiplex PCR; TCRdb keeps only in-frame clonotypes and omits some of them. Of roughly 32,000 clones listed, roughly 87% are singletons. Sequenced input: peripheral blood. These receptors came from a man between 60 and 70 years old with active COVID-19.

This rearrangement joins TRBV7-2 to TRBJ2-7; D is perhaps TRBD1 (8 bases). There are 14 residues in the CDR3. With 5 bases removed from V and 5 bases from J, the gap between germline ends came to 16 bases. The V gene's germline CDR1 is SGHTA and CDR2 FQGNSA. The CDR3 coding sequence is TGTGCCAGCAGCACCGACAGGGGAGGGGACGAGCAGTACTTC. Amino acids: CASSTDRGGDEQYF.

This clone is a singleton in its sample. V gene TRBV21-1 combines with J gene TRBJ1-2; the table calls TRBD1, which could not be checked here. TRBV21-1 is noted as a pseudogene. This CDR3 is built from 14 residues. The CDR3 sequence is CASSMAGVCYGYTF. The DNA for the CDR3 is TGTGCCAGCAGCATGGCAGGGGTCTGCTATGGCTACACCTTC.

This chain links TRBV6-5 with TRBJ1-1, with 8 bases aligning to TRBD1. Germline V gene sequence: CDR1 MNHEY, CDR2 SVGAGI. CDR3 length: 13 residues. The V gene end was trimmed by 6 bases and the J gene end by 5 bases; junction bases not matched to a gene: 5. For the CDR3, the DNA is TGTGCCAGCAGGGTGACAGGGGAAACTGAAGCTTTCTTT. It encodes CASRVTGETEAFF.

The V and J genes are TRBV3-1 (or the pseudogene TRBV3-2) and TRBJ2-7, with no clear D. Germline CDR1 reads LGHDT; CDR2 reads YNNKEL (reference sequence). Deletions cut 2 bases from V and 6 bases from J, with 11 bases between. The CDR3 sequence is 13 residues long. The CDR3 loop reads CASSQLGSLEQYF. The CDR3 nucleotides are TGTGCCAGCAGCCAACTGGGCAGCCTCGAGCAGTACTTC.

Concerning this clone: The junction and the germline gene differ at one end; a read error may be behind it. The rearrangement links TRBV27 to TRBJ2-7; 10 bases are a match to TRBD2. Per germline, CDR1 MNHEY and CDR2 SMNVEV (reference sequence). CDR3 length: 13 residues. The CDR3 loop is CASRPIAGGSGHF. The DNA of the CDR3 is TGTGCCAGCAGACCTATAGCGGGAGGTAGTGGGCACTTC.

The V gene is TRBV12-5, the J gene TRBJ1-5, with D perhaps TRBD1 (6 bases). The V and J ends lost 0 bases and 2 bases respectively, with 11 bases between them. This CDR3 is built from 16 residues. CDR1 is LGHNT, CDR2 FRNRAP, per germline. The CDR3 nucleotides are TGTGCTAGTGGTTTGGTAGTTTCAGGGGGCAATCAGCCCCAGCATTTT. This encodes CASGLVVSGGNQPQHF.

The chain carries TRBV6-2 or TRBV6-3 and TRBJ2-1, with TRBD1 matching 9 bases. The CDR3 spans 16 residues. V gave up 5 bases and J gave up 0 bases; unmatched junction bases: 5. Germline CDR1 is MNHEY and CDR2 is SVGEGT. This CDR3 is CASSRDRESSYNEQFF. Here the CDR3 DNA reads TGTGCCAGCAGTCGGGACAGGGAGAGCTCCTACAATGAGCAGTTCTTC.

The chain recombines TRBV21-1 with TRBJ1-6; the D call TRBD1 from the table was never checked on the DNA. TRBV21-1 is tagged as a pseudogene. The CDR3 extends over 16 amino acids. CDR3 in DNA: TGTGCCAGCAGCAGCCCGGGACAGGAAGGATGTTCACCCCTCCACTTT. It encodes CASSSPGQEGCSPLHF.

The chain couples TRBV28 to TRBJ1-6, with 8 bases identical to TRBD1. With V trimmed by 6 bases and J by 7 bases, 5 bases remained unmatched. Per germline, CDR1 MDHEN and CDR2 SYDVKM. This CDR3 comprises 14 residues. CDR3 coding DNA: TGTGCCAGCAGCCTTGGGACAGGCAATTCACCCCTCCACTTT. This encodes CASSLGTGNSPLHF.

This rearrangement joins TRBV7-9 to TRBJ2-5, with D possibly being TRBD1 (5 bases). Trimming left V 3 bases short and J 5 bases short, with 13 bases between. The CDR3 has 14 residues. The germline CDR1 and CDR2 sequences are SEHNR and FQNEAQ (reference sequence). CDR3 nucleotides: TGTGCCAGCAGCTTCTACCAGGGTTTGGAGACCCAGTACTTC. Residues: CASSFYQGLETQYF.

The J gene is TRBJ2-1, the V gene TRBV19; weak D call: TRBD1 (6 bases). The CDR3 spans 16 residues. V dropped 3 bases and J dropped 4 bases, with 16 bases sitting between them. Germline CDR1 reads LNHDA; CDR2 reads SQIVND (reference sequence). The CDR3 sequence: CASSIRDTRGYNEQFF. CDR3 nucleotides: TGTGCCAGTAGTATCCGGGACACTCGAGGGTACAATGAGCAGTTCTTC.

V usage is TRBV5-1 and J usage is TRBJ2-5; 8 nucleotides agree with TRBD1. CDR3 length equals 18 residues. Germline CDR1 SGHRS, CDR2 YFSETQ. V lost 2 bases, J lost 4 bases, and 16 bases stayed unmatched. CDR3 protein: CASSLLPGTGQGGETQYF. The CDR3 coding sequence is TGCGCCAGCAGCTTACTACCCGGGACCGGACAGGGAGGAGAGACCCAGTACTTC.

The CDR3 reads CSASYRVGNYGYTF. CDR3 sequence (DNA): TGCAGTGCCAGTTACAGGGTGGGGAACTATGGCTACACCTTC. The chain is built from TRBV20-1 and TRBJ1-2; TRBD1 is a possible D gene (6 bases). Germline loops: CDR1 DFQATT, CDR2 SNEGSKA (reference sequence). Trimming left V 6 bases short and J 2 bases short, with 16 bases between. This CDR3 spans 14 amino acids.

The rearrangement joins TRBV7-9 to TRBJ1-4, with 7 bases matching TRBD1. From germline, CDR1 is SEHNR and CDR2 FQNEAQ (reference sequence). After removal of 3 bases from V and 10 bases from J, the junction contained 5 bases not matched to a gene. This CDR3 is built from 13 residues. In nucleotides, the CDR3 is TGTGCCAGCAGCTTCAAAGGACAGGCAAAACTGTTTTTT. It encodes CASSFKGQAKLFF.

The chain joins TRBV6-1 to TRBJ2-5; 10 bases are shared with TRBD1. The CDR3 is 16 amino acids. The V and J ends lost 0 bases and 3 bases, in that order; junction bases with no gene match: 4. CDR1 is MNHNS, CDR2 SASEGT, per germline. Written as DNA, the CDR3 is TGTGCCAGCAGTGAAGCGGTGGGGACAGGGGAAGAGACCCAGTACTTC. Encoded protein: CASSEAVGTGEETQYF.

The chain recombines TRBV4-3 with TRBJ2-7, with 13 positions matching TRBD2. The CDR3 has 17 residues. Germline values: CDR1 LGHNA, CDR2 YSLEER. The V and J ends lost 3 bases and 1 base, in that order; junction bases with no gene match: 6. The chain's CDR3 is CASSQFSTSGGSYEQYF. The CDR3 DNA is TGCGCCAGCAGCCAGTTTTCGACTAGCGGGGGGTCCTACGAGCAGTACTTC.

V gene TRBV10-3 combines with J gene TRBJ2-3; the match to TRBD1 covers 7 bases. The germline CDR1 and CDR2 sequences are ENHRY and SYGVKD. The CDR3 spans 13 residues. The ends lost 6 bases at V and 5 bases at J; junction bases unmatched: 5. Here the CDR3 DNA reads TGTGCCATCAGCGGGACAGTCCGAGATACGCAGTATTTT. Protein sequence: CAISGTVRDTQYF.

The chain employs TRBV9 and TRBJ1-1; 7 bases match TRBD1. The CDR3 extends over 13 amino acids. J gave up 4 bases and V 5 bases, and 5 bases lay outside the gene matches. CDR1 and CDR2 (germline): SGDLS, YYNGEE. The CDR3 here is CASSGTASTEAFF. CDR3 coding DNA: TGTGCCAGCAGTGGGACAGCGAGCACTGAAGCTTTCTTT. The complete variable domain, with remaining parts taken from reference TRBV9 and TRBJ1-1, reads DSGVTQTPKHLITATGQRVTLRCSPRSGDLSVYWYQQSLDQGLQFLIQYYNGEERAKGNILERFSAQQFPDLHSELNLSSLELGDSALYFCASSGTASTEAFFGQGTRLTVV.

This chain connects TRBV7-9 to TRBJ2-2; 8 nucleotides line up with TRBD2. Germline CDR1 and CDR2: SEHNR and FQNEAQ (reference sequence). With 6 bases clipped from V and 7 bases from J, the junction kept 7 bases outside the gene matches. The CDR3 is made up of 14 amino acids. DNA for the CDR3: TGTGCCAGCAGAGGGACTAGTGCGGTCGGGGAGCTGTTTTTT. This sequence encodes CASRGTSAVGELFF.

The chain carries TRBV2 and TRBJ1-2; D possibly corresponds to TRBD1 (5 bases). V was cut by 7 bases and J by 8 bases, with 14 bases left in between. Germline CDR1 is SNHLY and CDR2 is FYNNEI. This CDR3 spans 12 amino acids. This CDR3 reads CASKSWGVGYTF. CDR3 in DNA: TGTGCCAGCAAGAGTTGGGGGGTCGGCTACACCTTC.

For the CDR3, the DNA is TGTGCCACCAACAGCGGCCGAAGCGGGACTCTTGGGCGCCAAGAGACCCAGTACTTC. Protein product: CATNSGRSGTLGRQETQYF. J is TRBJ2-5 and V is TRBV15; 7 bases map to TRBD2. Germline V gene sequence: CDR1 LNHNV, CDR2 YYDKDF (reference sequence). The CDR3 consists of 19 residues. Losses at the gene ends were 7 bases for V and 1 base for J; bases not matched to a gene: 21.

V usage is TRBV2 and J usage is TRBJ2-7; 7 nucleotides agree with TRBD1. Losses at the gene ends were 3 bases for V and 4 bases for J; bases not matched to a gene: 3. Germline lookup yields CDR1 SNHLY and CDR2 FYNNEI. The CDR3 covers 13 residues. The CDR3 sequence is CASSEGTAYEQYF. The CDR3 DNA sequence: TGTGCCAGCAGTGAGGGGACAGCTTACGAGCAGTACTTC.

The chain has TRBV7-2 and TRBJ1-1; TRBD1 might be the D (6 bases). The CDR3 sequence is 14 residues long. The germline CDR1 and CDR2 sequences are SGHTA and FQGNSA. V lost 3 bases and J 2 bases, leaving 10 bases between the germline ends. This chain's CDR3 is CASSLAGDNTEAFF. The CDR3, as DNA: TGTGCCAGCAGCTTGGCAGGGGATAACACTGAAGCTTTCTTT. Supplemented by reference TRBV7-2 and TRBJ1-1, the full variable domain reads GAGVSQSPSNKVTEKGKDVELRCDPISGHTALYWYRQSLGQGLEFLIYFQGNSAPDKSGLPSDRFSAERTGGSVSTLTIQRTQQEDSAVYLCASSLAGDNTEAFFGQGTRLTVV.

V usage is TRBV20-1 and J usage is TRBJ1-2, with 9 positions matching TRBD1. This CDR3 region has 11 residues. Germline CDR1 DFQATT, CDR2 SNEGSKA (reference sequence). With V trimmed by 2 bases and J by 11 bases, 3 bases remained unmatched. CDR3 DNA sequence: TGCAGTGCTAGAAGGGACAGGGAATACACCTTC. The encoded protein is CSARRDREYTF.

The chain couples TRBV9 to TRBJ2-3; D gene uncertain. The CDR3 sequence is 16 residues long. With 2 bases removed from V and 0 bases from J, the gap between germline ends came to 13 bases. The V gene's germline CDR1 is SGDLS and CDR2 YYNGEE. CDR3 region: CASSVRGDPSTDTQYF. DNA of the CDR3: TGTGCCAGCAGCGTTCGAGGAGACCCTAGCACAGATACGCAGTATTTT.